Listed below are T cell receptor beta chains from one sample, sequenced in a study of T cell repertoires in cytomegalovirus infection. These receptors have no known antigen. Each CDR3 protein is one row after TCRdb ran MiXCR on the reads. The table lists roughly 45,000 distinct CDR3 sequences, about a fifth of them singletons. The sample here was CD8+ T cells from cultured PBMCs, taken from culture after CMV antigen stimulation. These receptor sequences come from a human donor in good health (CMV status not recorded). Some clones in this sample may be carry-over from other donors' samples. Each CDR3 is given with its conserved first and last residue. D genes are given only for firm matches. The size entry is marked missing in some rows and otherwise reads once, few, many or a size class.

abundance,d_gene,v_gene,j_gene,CDR3nt,CDR3aa
few,TRBD2,TRBV28,TRBJ2-1,TGTGCCAGCAGGGGACTAGCCTATGACAATGAGCAGTTCTTC,CASRGLAYDNEQFF
NA,TRBD2,TRBV9,TRBJ2-7,TGTGCCAGCAGCCCTAGTGGGGGAGGGAACGAGCAGTACTTC,CASSPSGGGNEQYF
NA,TRBD1,TRBV7-9,TRBJ2-5,TGTGCCAGCAGCAACCCGGGACAGGGGCTCCAAGAGACCCAGTACTTC,CASSNPGQGLQETQYF
NA,NA,TRBV7-2,TRBJ2-7,TGTGCCAGCAGCTTAGCAGGGGGGACGGGGTCCTACGAGCAGTACTTC,CASSLAGGTGSYEQYF
NA,TRBD2,TRBV6-5,TRBJ2-7,TGTGCCAGCAGACCCGAGATTGTCGGGAGGGACCACGAGCAGTACTTC,CASRPEIVGRDHEQYF
NA,NA,TRBV7-9,TRBJ2-5,TGTGCCAGCAGCTTAGTTGGGGGAGGAGAGACCCAGTACTTC,CASSLVGGGETQYF
NA,TRBD2,TRBV7-9,TRBJ2-5,TGTGCCAGCAGCTTAGATCGGCGGGGGTCGTTTCGGGAGACCCAGTACTTC,CASSLDRRGSFRETQYF
NA,NA,TRBV28,TRBJ2-3,TGTGCCAGCAGTTTCCCTTCGGACAGCGCGAGCACAGATACGCAGTATTTT,CASSFPSDSASTDTQYF
NA,NA,TRBV7-2,TRBJ2-1,TGTGCCAGCAGCTTGGATATTATCGATGAGCAGTTCTTC,CASSLDIIDEQFF
few,NA,TRBV5-6,TRBJ2-3,TGTGCCAGCAGCTCCCGGGACATATCGAATACGCAGTATTTT,CASSSRDISNTQYF
NA,NA,TRBV12-3/TRBV12-4,TRBJ1-6,TGTGCCAGCAGTTTATCTAATTCACCCCTCCACTTT,CASSLSNSPLHF
NA,TRBD2,TRBV7-2,TRBJ2-7,TGTGCCAGCAGCTTAGCGGCGGGGGACGAGCAGTACTTC,CASSLAAGDEQYF
NA,TRBD1,TRBV20-1,TRBJ2-1,TGCAGTGCAGCCGGGACAGGGGGTCTCAATGAGCAGTTCTTC,CSAAGTGGLNEQFF
NA,NA,TRBV2,TRBJ2-7,TGTGCCAGCAGTGGACGGGTCTACGAGCAGTACTTC,CASSGRVYEQYF
NA,TRBD2,TRBV7-6,TRBJ2-7,TGTGCCAGCAGCTTAGGAGCGGGAGGATACGAGCAGTACTTC,CASSLGAGGYEQYF
few,NA,TRBV7-6,TRBJ2-1,TGTGCCAGCAGCTTGACGGGAGGGGGCGGTGAGCAGTTCTTC,CASSLTGGGGEQFF
few,TRBD1,TRBV7-8,TRBJ1-6,TGTGCCAGCAGCCCTCATTGGGACAGCTCCTATAATTCACCCCTCCACTTT,CASSPHWDSSYNSPLHF
NA,NA,TRBV6-1,TRBJ1-2,TGTGCCAGCAGTCCCCGGACGCTCTATGGCTACACCTTC,CASSPRTLYGYTF
NA,NA,TRBV7-2,TRBJ2-7,TGTGCCAGCAGCTTAGACAGTACCTACGAGCAGTACTTC,CASSLDSTYEQYF
NA,NA,TRBV6-4,TRBJ2-2,TGTGCCAGCAGTATTACGGGGGCCGACACCGGGGAGCTGTTTTTT,CASSITGADTGELFF
NA,NA,TRBV4-1,TRBJ2-7,TGCGCCAGCAGCCAAGATACGGGACCGCTCCGGGAGCAGTACTTC,CASSQDTGPLREQYF
NA,NA,TRBV7-9,TRBJ2-7,TGTGCCAGCAGCTTAGCTCCTAGCAGTTACGAGCAGTACTTC,CASSLAPSSYEQYF
NA,TRBD2,TRBV9,TRBJ2-1,TGTGCCAGCAGCCGGCCCAGCGGGAGTAAAGACAGTGACTACAATGAGCAGTTCTTC,CASSRPSGSKDSDYNEQFF
few,NA,TRBV6-1,TRBJ2-1,TGTGCCAGCAAGCGCGTTAGCTCCTACAATGAGCAGTTCTTC,CASKRVSSYNEQFF
few,NA,TRBV4-3,TRBJ2-5,TGCGCCAGCAGCCAAGATTCGCAGGGAAGGGAGACCCAGTACTTC,CASSQDSQGRETQYF
few,NA,TRBV20-1,TRBJ2-1,TGCAGTGCTCGGCCCGTGGGGGGGCGGGAGCAGTTCTTC,CSARPVGGREQFF
NA,NA,TRBV7-9,TRBJ1-1,TGTGCCAGCAGCTTTTCTCTTGAAGCTTTCTTT,CASSFSLEAFF
many,NA,TRBV7-2,TRBJ2-1,TGTGCCAGCAGCTTATGGACTACTTCCTACAATGAGCAGTTCTTC,CASSLWTTSYNEQFF
NA,NA,TRBV7-6,TRBJ1-5,TGTGCCAGCAGCTTAGAGGTAGGGCCGGAGTGGCCCCAGCATTTT,CASSLEVGPEWPQHF
NA,NA,TRBV6-2/TRBV6-3,TRBJ2-5,TGTGCCAGCAGTTACCAGGGACTGGATGGACCAGAGACCCAGTACTTC,CASSYQGLDGPETQYF
NA,TRBD1,TRBV7-6,TRBJ2-7,TGTGCCAGCAGCTTAGAAGGGGGCACAAATTACGAGCAGTACTTC,CASSLEGGTNYEQYF
NA,NA,TRBV12-3/TRBV12-4,TRBJ1-5,TGTGCCAGCAGTCTACAGGGTCATCAGCCCCAGCATTTT,CASSLQGHQPQHF
NA,NA,TRBV6-5,TRBJ2-1,TGTGACAGCACCTCTGGACCTGAGCAGTTCTTC,CDSTSGPEQFF
many,TRBD2,TRBV12-3/TRBV12-4,TRBJ2-6,TGTGCCAGCAGGGCCCTAGCGGCCGGGTCTGGGGCCAACGTCCTGACTTTC,CASRALAAGSGANVLTF
few,TRBD2,TRBV2,TRBJ2-1,TGTGCCAGCAGTCTTCCCGGGACTAGCGGGAGTAATGAGCAGTTCTTC,CASSLPGTSGSNEQFF
few,NA,TRBV7-8,TRBJ2-1,TGTGCCAGCAGCGCCTCCCTTCGCTCCTACAATGAGCAGTTCTTC,CASSASLRSYNEQFF
many,NA,TRBV7-3,TRBJ2-1,TGTGCCAGCAGCTTGGACTTCTACAATGAGCAGTTCTTC,CASSLDFYNEQFF